This record concerns one TCR beta chain sequence. Its antigen has not been determined. No base quality values were provided; no much bigger clone lies one nucleotide off. These data come from a study of beta chain features in type 1 diabetes (dated by TCRdb to the late 2010s). Broadly, across the study: Mean age, gender distribution, total cell number and subset yield did not differ between patients and healthy donors. A total of some 100,000,000 sorted cells were examined across all samples, and a strong correlation was observed between cell number per subset and RNA yield. In the study, recently diagnosed type 1 diabetes patients and matched healthy donors were compared on the TCRB repertoires of their sorted circulating CD4+ T cell subsets. Whereas all 30 or so donors provided naive and central memory subsets, regulatory and stem cell-like memory subsets were isolated from just 8 patients and about eight healthy donors.

The paper as a whole reports these results and caveats: Patients with type 1 diabetes made fewer insertions and deleted more nucleotides at VDJ recombination sites, implying thymic rearrangement abnormalities. Type 1 diabetes patients showed a moderate but significant shortening of TCRB CDR3 length in all four CD4+ subsets. Shorter templates might have been favored by PCR, but patient and control samples were amplified and corrected together, so both groups would have been affected equally by any skew. Because small numbers of individuals were included in the HLA sub-analyses, any influence of HLA type on TCRB rearrangement was left unresolved. The naive, central memory and regulatory TCRB repertoires appeared to resemble one another more closely among patients than among healthy donors. Because cDNA rather than genomic DNA was sequenced, highly expressing activated cells could have been over-represented, although no difference in activation and CD3 levels was found between groups.

All of the isolated RNA was reverse transcribed with the High Capacity cDNA Reverse Transcription Kit, so expressed TCRB transcripts were sequenced. Deep immunoSEQ sequencing was applied to naive, central memory and regulatory T cell samples, giving an average of around 3.4 million total reads per sample. Sorted cells were lysed in RLT buffer, and RNA was extracted using DNase-treated RNeasy Micro or Mini kits according to cell number. To prevent cross-contamination, each cell subset was processed individually, whereas patient and healthy donor samples were processed jointly. Using the immunoSEQ multiplex PCR, TCRB sequences were amplified from cDNA into 87-bp fragments spanning the CDR3 region. Sequencing of the amplicons was performed on the Illumina HiSeq platform. For the original study's pipeline: Synthetic template baselines were used to correct PCR bias computationally, reads within Hamming distance 2 were collapsed together, and singletons that could not be merged were discarded. By aligning reads against IMGT, V, D and J genes, CDR3 length, and insertions or deletions at six rearrangement sites were assigned. Within each subset, clonotype counts were normalized to sorted cell number, and only after that were true diversity and Gini coefficients computed with the tcR R package. Repertoire sharing was quantified using the overlap coefficient calculated on TCRB nucleotide sequences. Out-of-frame TCRB sequences from naive cells were analyzed to stand in for the pre-selection repertoire. In TCRdb, the immuneACCESS table is reduced to in-frame sequences with V and J assigned. These tables do not hold every clone; where another copy was compared, an unresolved V gene accounts for under half, and the others remain unexplained. From that table come the V and J calls and clone size; the DNA was used to work out D and trimming. This sample has about 340,000 clones in its table, and about 14% of those were observed once. 0.015% of the sample goes to the ten largest clones.

Trimmed from V: 4 bases; trimmed from J: 6 bases; junction bases lacking a gene match: 9. From a lookup of the germline V gene, CDR1 and CDR2 are SNHLY and FYNNEI. From its cysteine to its phenylalanine, the CDR3 spans 14 amino acids. Just CDR3 DNA is preserved here, 42 bases in frame from base 1. A single peripheral blood draw of around 120 mL on average was collected from each donor into heparinised tubes. A BD FACSAria II and a panel including CD45RO, CCR7, CD25, CD127, CD95 and CD27 were used to sort naive, central memory, regulatory and stem cell-like memory CD4+ T cells. All sorted populations exceeded 95% purity. PBMCs were isolated right away by Lymphoprep density gradient centrifugation and were stained directly, without culture. To minimize batch effects, samples were stained and sorted in pairs, one healthy donor with one patient per experiment.

Sequenced: naive CD4+ T cells from blood. In light of the paper, this sample's cell subset or site label describes: true naive CD4+ T cells. The sequence joins TRBV2 to TRBJ2-7; 7 central nucleotides agree with TRBD2. This receptor was taken from a woman between 18 and 29 years old with type 1 diabetes. The nucleotide sequence reads as follows: TGTGCCAGCAGTGGAAGCGGGATCAGAGGCGAGCAGTACTTC. This sequence encodes CASSGSGIRGEQYF. Full variable domain (CDR3 extended with the reference TRBV2 and TRBJ2-7 proteins): EPEVTQTPSHQVTQMGQEVILRCVPISNHLYFYWYRQILGQKVEFLVSFYNNEISEKSEIFDDQFSVERPDGSNFTLKIRSTKLEDSAMYFCASSGSGIRGEQYFGPGTRLTVT.